A single sample is the source of the 16 T cell receptor beta chains below, sequenced in a study of cytomegalovirus exposure and HLA in healthy donors. The PCR had 60 Vbeta and 13 Jbeta primers. The data were produced by immunoSEQ multiplex PCR, yet TCRdb's version contains in-frame clones alone and is incomplete. Here the sample spans 150,000 to 200,000 clones, 85% being singletons. Input material: PBMCs. The receptors stem from a woman aged 45-65 years in good health and CMV-seronegative.

The chain has TRBV27 and TRBJ2-2; 10 bases are a match to TRBD2. CDR3 length equals 17 residues. Germline assignment: CDR1 MNHEY and CDR2 SMNVEV (reference sequence). V lost 0 bases and J lost 6; bases outside the gene matches: 7. The CDR3 DNA is TGTGCCAGCAGTTTATCGGCCCTAGCGGGAGTACCCGGGGAGCTGTTTTTT. Encoded protein: CASSLSALAGVPGELFF.

V usage is TRBV19 and J usage is TRBJ2-7; the match to TRBD1 covers 10 bases. Germline V CDR1 and CDR2: LNHDA, SQIVND (reference sequence). Trimming removed 9 bases from V and 3 bases from J; junction bases left unmatched: 14. CDR3 length: 16 residues. The CDR3 coding sequence is TGTGCCAGGGGGGGAGGGAGGGACAGGGGTCTCTACGAGCAGTACTTC. Its translation is CARGGGRDRGLYEQYF.

The chain uses TRBV7-9 and TRBJ2-5, with D tentatively TRBD2 (5 bases). The J call is uncertain, as TRBJ2-7 better fits the DNA end. The length of the CDR3 is 14 residues. Germline V lookup: CDR1 SEHNR, CDR2 FQNEAQ (reference sequence). CDR3 sequence reads: CASSIGRDSYEQYF. Here the CDR3 DNA reads TGTGCCAGCAGCATAGGACGGGACTCCTACGAGCAGTACTTC.

The rearrangement uses TRBV28 and TRBJ1-2, with TRBD1 matching 8 bases. Trimming cost V 5 bases and J 8 bases; bases outside gene matches: 13. The CDR3 covers 15 residues. Germline V CDR1 and CDR2: MDHEN, SYDVKM. DNA of the CDR3: TGTGCCAGCAGTCCCTCGACAGGGGCTATGTACGGCTACACCTTC. Encoded protein: CASSPSTGAMYGYTF.

The chain combines TRBV19 with TRBJ1-5, with 9 bases fitting TRBD1. This CDR3 spans 14 amino acids. Germline V gene data show CDR1 as LNHDA and CDR2 as SQIVND (reference sequence). With V trimmed by 9 bases and J by 4 bases, 7 bases remained unmatched. CDR3 region: CASKGTGLNQPQHF. The CDR3 DNA reads TGTGCCAGCAAAGGGACAGGGCTAAATCAGCCCCAGCATTTT.

J is TRBJ1-1 and V is TRBV14, with 12 nucleotides matching TRBD1. The CDR3 covers 19 residues. V lost 0 bases to trimming and J lost 2 bases; unmatched junction nucleotides: 10. CDR1 and CDR2 (germline): SGHDN, FVKESK. The CDR3 DNA is TGTGCCAGCAGCCAAGATCAATGGGGACAGGGGGCATCTAACACTGAAGCTTTCTTT. It yields the protein CASSQDQWGQGASNTEAFF.

The table lists this clone with a count of one. V is TRBV5-1 and J is TRBJ2-2, with D maybe TRBD2 (5 bases). The CDR3 is 17 amino acids. Germline V gene data show CDR1 as SGHRS and CDR2 as YFSETQ. The V end was cut by 4 bases, the J end by 7 bases, with 23 bases between. The CDR3 nucleotides read TGCGCCAGCAGCCTAGTCGGGATTAGCAGAGTCGGCGGGGAGCTGTTTTTT. It is translated as CASSLVGISRVGGELFF.

The chain employs TRBV12-5 and TRBJ1-1; 7 positions agree with TRBD1. Losses at the gene ends were 1 base for V and 4 bases for J; bases not matched to a gene: 9. Germline V gives CDR1 LGHNT, CDR2 FRNRAP. The length of the CDR3 is 16 residues. The CDR3 DNA reads as TGTGCTAGTGGTTTGGCCCCGACAGGGTCCGGCACTGAAGCTTTCTTT. It yields the protein CASGLAPTGSGTEAFF.

This clone was seen once. The J gene is TRBJ2-3, the V gene TRBV7-3; 7 bases are shared with TRBD2. CDR1 is SGHTA and CDR2 is FQGTGA in the germline V gene. J lost 1 base, V lost 1 base, and 2 bases had no gene match. The CDR3 length is 15 residues. CDR3 in amino acids: CASSLNLAGTDTQYF. Written as DNA, the CDR3 is TGTGCCAGCAGCTTAAACCTAGCGGGCACAGATACGCAGTATTTT.

This clone was seen only once. This rearrangement joins TRBV27 to TRBJ1-5; D uncertain. V was cut by 6 bases and J by 0 bases, with 9 bases left in between. This CDR3 region has 14 residues. Germline CDR1 and CDR2: MNHEY and SMNVEV (reference sequence). The CDR3, as DNA: TGTGCCAGCAGCCCAGGCCTTAGCAATCAGCCCCAGCATTTT. Its protein is CASSPGLSNQPQHF.

The chain is built from TRBV6-5 and TRBJ2-7; TRBD1 is a possible D gene (6 bases). Germline V CDR1 and CDR2: MNHEY, SVGAGI. The CDR3 runs to 14 residues. The V end was cut by 4 bases, the J end by 6 bases, with 16 bases between. The CDR3 DNA reads TGTGCCAGCAGTTCCAGACAGGTCCCCAGCGAGCAGTACTTC. This sequence encodes CASSSRQVPSEQYF.

V gene TRBV7-2 combines with J gene TRBJ2-7; the match to TRBD1 covers 10 bases. The CDR3 consists of 15 residues. The trim removed 3 bases at V and 5 bases at J, leaving 7 bases unmatched. Germline V gives CDR1 SGHTA, CDR2 FQGNSA. CDR3 protein: CASSFRQGARHEQYF. The CDR3 coding sequence is TGTGCCAGCAGCTTTCGACAGGGGGCGCGTCACGAGCAGTACTTC.

This clone was recorded a few times. The CDR3 reads CASSVDRGRGQPQHF. CDR3 sequence (DNA): TGTGCCAGCAGTGTAGACAGGGGAAGGGGACAGCCCCAGCATTTT. The chain joins TRBV6-1 to TRBJ1-5; 8 positions match TRBD1. Germline V gene lookup returns CDR1 MNHNS and CDR2 SASEGT. Losses at the gene ends were 4 bases for V and 7 bases for J; bases not matched to a gene: 9. The CDR3 has 15 residues.

V and J are TRBV5-1 and TRBJ1-1; no definite D call. V shed 0 bases and J shed 5 bases, with 14 bases lying between them. Germline loops: CDR1 SGHRS, CDR2 YFSETQ. This CDR3 has 15 amino acids. The DNA for the CDR3 is TGCGCCAGCAGCTTGGACCTTGAGGTATCAACTGAAGCTTTCTTT. Its translation: CASSLDLEVSTEAFF.

V usage is TRBV29-1 and J usage is TRBJ2-1; tentative D call: TRBD2 (5 bases). V lost 4 bases and J 2 bases, leaving 12 bases between the germline ends. The CDR3 consists of 14 residues. The V gene's germline CDR1 is SQVTM and CDR2 ANQGSEA. CDR3 in amino acids: CSVGRGRAYNEQFF. The CDR3, as DNA: TGCAGCGTTGGACGGGGAAGAGCCTACAATGAGCAGTTCTTC.

V usage is TRBV6-5 and J usage is TRBJ2-7; D is perhaps TRBD1 (5 bases). Germline CDR1 is MNHEY and CDR2 is SVGAGI. Trimming pared 2 bases from V and 3 bases from J, leaving 11 bases between. The CDR3 is 14 residues long. The CDR3 sequence: CASSYGRAVYEQYF. The CDR3, as DNA: TGTGCCAGCAGTTACGGCAGGGCGGTCTACGAGCAGTACTTC.